The 12 T cell receptor beta chains below were found in one sample sequenced in a study of CD8 T cells in Susac syndrome (dated by TCRdb to about 2019). Receptor libraries were prepared by the immunoSEQ multiplex PCR assay. RNA was extracted with the RNeasy kit and about 0.5 to 1 ug was reverse transcribed using random hexamers. The public reads were reprocessed in TCRdb via fastp at Q25 and MiXCR, keeping in-frame beta chains. Rows are combined by CDR3 protein, so each entry shows the most common genes and DNA. For this sample there are about 240,000 distinct CDR3 sequences; 90% to 97% appear just once. The top ten clonotypes cover 0.08% to 0.11% of the sample. Sequencing was carried out using CD4+ T cells from PBMCs. These receptor sequences come from a human donor with Susac syndrome.

The chain has TRBV18 and TRBJ2-7; 7 nucleotides match TRBD1. J lost 2 bases, V lost 2 bases, and 9 bases had no gene match. This CDR3 spans 16 amino acids. Per germline, CDR1 KGHSH and CDR2 LQKENI. This chain's CDR3 is CASSPFPGTATYEQYF. In DNA form, the CDR3 reads TGTGCCAGCTCACCATTCCCCGGGACAGCCACCTACGAGCAGTACTTC.

J is TRBJ2-2 and V is TRBV5-1, with 9 bases aligning to TRBD2. The CDR3 covers 17 residues. Germline assignment: CDR1 SGHRS and CDR2 YFSETQ. Losses at the gene ends were 4 bases for V and 5 bases for J; bases not matched to a gene: 12. The CDR3 DNA follows: TGCGCCAGCAGCACCAGAGGGGGTAGCGGGAGTACCGGGGAGCTGTTTTTT. This translates into CASSTRGGSGSTGELFF.

The genes are TRBV30 and TRBJ1-2; tentatively, D is TRBD1 (6 bases). Trimming took 5 bases from V and 5 from J, leaving 21 bases between them. In germline, CDR1 is GTSNPN, CDR2 SVGIG (reference sequence). The CDR3 sequence is 15 residues long. The CDR3 here is CAWGFGDNPFYGYTF. Here the CDR3 DNA reads TGTGCCTGGGGATTCGGGGACAACCCTTTTTATGGCTACACCTTC.

The CDR3 coding sequence is TGTGCCAGCAGCACCCCAGGAGCGTACAATGAGCAGTTCTTC. Its protein is CASSTPGAYNEQFF. V is TRBV12-3 or TRBV12-4 and J is TRBJ2-1; D remains unclear. The CDR3 contains 14 residues. V lost 6 bases, J lost 4 bases, and 13 bases lay in between.

This clonotype is a singleton in its sample. The V and J genes are TRBV27 and TRBJ1-4; unclear D gene. Trimming shortened V by 6 bases and J by 4 bases, and 9 bases separated the two germline ends. This CDR3 comprises 13 residues. CDR1 and CDR2 (germline): MNHEY, SMNVEV (reference sequence). CDR3 region: CASRSLINEKLFF. CDR3 bases: TGTGCCAGCAGGTCCCTGATTAATGAAAAACTGTTTTTT.

The genes are TRBV20-1 and TRBJ1-4, with D unresolved. V was trimmed by 6 bases and J by 13 bases, leaving 21 bases between them. The germline V gene encodes CDR1 DFQATT and CDR2 SNEGSKA (reference sequence). The CDR3 spans 13 residues. The CDR3 sequence is CSAPDGPEAALFF. The CDR3 coding sequence is TGCAGTGCGCCTGATGGGCCCGAGGCTGCACTGTTTTTT.

This chain joins TRBV20-1 and TRBJ2-3; 7 positions agree with TRBD1. The CDR3 covers 14 residues. Trimming removed 5 bases from V and 6 bases from J; junction bases left unmatched: 11. Per germline, CDR1 DFQATT and CDR2 SNEGSKA (reference sequence). The CDR3 DNA is TGCAGTGCTCAAGGACAGGCCCACTTGGATACGCAGTATTTT. Amino acid sequence: CSAQGQAHLDTQYF.

J is TRBJ2-2 and V is TRBV29-1; 9 bases fit TRBD2. Losses at the gene ends were 5 bases for V and 5 bases for J; bases not matched to a gene: 15. Germline CDR1 is SQVTM and CDR2 is ANQGSEA. The CDR3 contains 17 residues. DNA for the CDR3: TGCAGCGTTTTTGGCGGGAGGGCCCGAGGGGGGACCGGGGAGCTGTTTTTT. This gives the protein CSVFGGRARGGTGELFF.

The J gene is TRBJ2-1, the V gene TRBV4-1, with D possibly TRBD2 on 5 matching bases. This CDR3 is 17 amino acids long. V dropped 0 bases and J dropped 12 bases, with 24 bases sitting between them. CDR1 and CDR2 from the germline V gene are MGHRA and YSYEKL. CDR3 residues: CASSQDSPPVRGRWQFF. The CDR3, as DNA: TGCGCCAGCAGCCAAGATTCCCCCCCAGTACGGGGAAGATGGCAGTTCTTC.

The table lists this clonotype with a count of one. One junction end does not reproduce the germline sequence, and a read error may be involved. The V gene is TRBV3-1, the J gene TRBJ2-1; TRBD1 matches at 9 bases. This CDR3 spans 14 amino acids. Germline assignment: CDR1 LGHDT and CDR2 YNNKEL (reference sequence). CDR3 protein: CASSQSPGQGNVVF. DNA of the CDR3: TGTGCCAGCAGCCAGTCACCGGGACAGGGCAATGTCGTCTTC.

The genes are TRBV2 and TRBJ2-4, with unresolved D. V was pared by 7 bases and J by 3 bases, with 13 bases between. The CDR3 extends over 14 amino acids. Germline CDR1 is SNHLY and CDR2 is FYNNEI. The CDR3 nucleotides read TGTGCCAGCACTTGGGAATACGACAAAAACATTCAGTACTTC. Protein: CASTWEYDKNIQYF.

V and J are TRBV20-1 and TRBJ2-7; D is tentatively TRBD1 or TRBD2 (5 bases each). The length of the CDR3 is 12 residues. V lost 6 bases and J 1 base, leaving 10 bases between the germline ends. CDR1 and CDR2 from the germline V gene are DFQATT and SNEGSKA (reference sequence). CDR3 nucleotide sequence: TGCAGTGCGGGGACGGATTCCTACGAGCAGTACTTC. Amino acids: CSAGTDSYEQYF.